The clone carrying this T cell receptor beta chain was counted a few times. Its matching antigen is unknown. The sample originates from a study of response to subunit inactivated influenza vaccine. Study-level findings and limits: That few new T cells are recruited by each seasonal influenza vaccination was the authors' suggestion.

TCRdb re-called the RT-PCR reads through MiXCR, storing one row per CDR3 protein. The sample lists under 950,000 distinct CDR3 sequences; 21% were seen once. The TCR comes from a man aged 50 or older who received an inactivated influenza vaccine. Sequences were derived from PBMCs from blood, sampled roughly 5 days after vaccination.

CDR3 loop: CSAKSLGGIYEQYF. CDR3 sequence (DNA): TGCAGTGCTAAGAGTCTGGGGGGTATATACGAGCAGTACTTC. The chain carries TRBV20-1 and TRBJ2-7; maybe TRBD2 (6 bases). V was trimmed by 4 bases and J by 4 bases, leaving 17 bases between them. The germline CDR1 and CDR2 sequences are DFQATT and SNEGSKA (reference sequence). CDR3 length: 14 residues.